The rows below give T cell receptor beta chains drawn from one sample of a study of shared clonotypes between healthy human individuals. Only in-frame clones appear in the TCRdb table, and some are missing; sequencing was by immunoSEQ multiplex PCR. In the table there are about 2 million clones, around 96% of which are singletons. The sample consisted of naive CD8+ T cells sorted from blood. The source of these receptors is a man in his late teens or twenties in good health. The CDR3 runs from the conserved cysteine through the conserved F or W. A D gene is named only where the DNA matches it firmly. The listing skips clone size in some rows; elsewhere it reads once, few, many or a size class.

14,-,TRBJ2-2,-,TRBV11-2,CASSFFWGTGELFF,TGTGCCAGCAGCTTTTTTTGGGGCACCGGGGAGCTGTTTTTT
15,-,TRBJ2-5,TRBD2,TRBV4-1,CASSPSGGTQETQYF,TGCGCCAGCAGCCCTAGCGGGGGGACCCAAGAGACCCAGTACTTC
14,-,TRBJ2-7,-,TRBV13,CASSPWGSLYEQYF,TGTGCCAGCAGCCCATGGGGGTCCCTCTACGAGCAGTACTTC
14,few,TRBJ1-1,-,TRBV5-6,CASSWDRSETEAFF,TGTGCCAGCAGCTGGGATCGTTCGGAGACTGAAGCTTTCTTT
15,-,TRBJ2-7,-,TRBV9,CASSRRDSLLLEQYF,TGTGCCAGCAGCCGGAGGGACTCGCTCCTACTCGAGCAGTACTTC
15,-,TRBJ1-1,-,TRBV11-2,CASSSGTLMNTEAFF,TGTGCCAGCAGCTCGGGGACACTTATGAACACTGAAGCTTTCTTT
14,-,TRBJ1-3,TRBD1,TRBV9,CASSVGQGEYTIYF,TGTGCCAGCAGCGTCGGACAGGGTGAATACACCATATATTTT
15,-,TRBJ2-3,TRBD2,TRBV14,CASSLGTTTTDTQYF,TGTGCCAGCAGCCTCGGGACTACCACCACAGATACGCAGTATTTT
16,-,TRBJ1-3,TRBD1,TRBV6-1,CASSGTESDRGYTIYF,TGTGCCAGCAGTGGGACGGAGTCGGACAGGGGATACACCATATATTTT
17,-,TRBJ2-7,TRBD2,TRBV27,CASSLRGTSGSVYEQYF,TGTGCCAGCAGTTTGAGGGGGACTAGCGGGAGTGTCTACGAGCAGTACTTC
14,-,TRBJ1-2,-,TRBV29-1,CSVEVGGLGYGYTF,TGCAGCGTTGAAGTTGGCGGACTTGGCTATGGCTACACCTTC
15,-,TRBJ2-7,-,TRBV4-3,CASSQVTYALDEQYF,TGCGCCAGCAGCCAAGTGACTTACGCCCTAGACGAGCAGTACTTC
15,once,TRBJ1-2,-,TRBV6-1,CASSEEAAVGYGYTF,TGTGCCAGCAGTGAAGAGGCAGCCGTGGGCTATGGCTACACCTTC
15,-,TRBJ2-7,-,TRBV29-1,CSASYIQTGSYEQYF,TGCAGCGCATCGTACATACAGACGGGCTCCTACGAGCAGTACTTC
13,-,TRBJ2-1,-,TRBV13,CASTGALDNEQFF,TGTGCCAGCACCGGGGCGCTAGACAATGAGCAGTTCTTC
12,-,TRBJ2-3,-,TRBV10-1,CASSEFGDTQYF,TGCGCCAGCAGTGAGTTTGGCGATACGCAGTATTTT
15,-,TRBJ1-5,-,TRBV4-1,CASSQDTGSNQPQHF,TGCGCCAGCAGCCAAGACACGGGAAGCAATCAGCCCCAGCATTTT